These 20 T cell receptor beta chains share one sample of origin, sequenced in a study of metastatic and nonmetastatic thyroid tumors. TCRdb re-clonotyped the PCR reads via MiXCR. The sample holds roughly 14,000 clones; around 35% are singletons and the top ten take approximately 7%. Each patient went into thyroid surgery without having received any treatment. Sequencing used tumor tissue. Receptors originate from a female donor with papillary thyroid cancer or a benign thyroid nodule (not recorded which). Some clones in this sample may be carry-over from other donors' samples.

This clone was recorded many times. The gene calls are TRBV7-9 and TRBJ1-2; D not certain. Looked up from germline, CDR1 is SEHNR and CDR2 is FQNEAQ (reference sequence). The CDR3 totals 15 residues. Trimming shortened V by 5 bases and J by 1 base, and 14 bases separated the two germline ends. CDR3 protein: CASSTETPYNYGYTF. The CDR3 nucleotides are TGTGCCAGCAGCACAGAGACACCTTATAACTATGGCTACACCTTC.

The gene calls are TRBV27 and TRBJ1-2; D remains ambiguous. Trimming left V 2 bases short and J 7 bases short, with 14 bases between. Germline V gene sequence: CDR1 MNHEY, CDR2 SMNVEV (reference sequence). The CDR3 extends over 14 amino acids. The CDR3 loop reads CASSLQWGSGGYTF. DNA for the CDR3: TGTGCCAGCAGTTTACAGTGGGGATCGGGTGGCTACACCTTC.

The rearrangement joins TRBV19 to TRBJ1-1; D gene uncertain. The germline V gene encodes CDR1 LNHDA and CDR2 SQIVND (reference sequence). This CDR3 has 13 amino acids. Trimming stripped 3 bases from V and 2 bases from J, with 7 bases between. The DNA for the CDR3 is TGTGCCAGTAGTATCGTCAGTAACACTGAAGCTTTCTTT. Residues: CASSIVSNTEAFF.

The chain joins TRBV7-3 to TRBJ2-2; no firm D call. This CDR3 has 14 residues. V lost 4 bases and J 2 bases, leaving 8 bases between the germline ends. Germline CDR1 and CDR2: SGHTA and FQGTGA. The CDR3 nucleotides read TGTGCCAGCAGCTCCGTTGTAAACACCGGGGAGCTGTTTTTT. The encoded protein is CASSSVVNTGELFF.

This clone is classed as medium-sized. V usage is TRBV11-2 and J usage is TRBJ2-2, with TRBD1 identical over 12 bases. The CDR3 spans 15 residues. V gave up 3 bases and J gave up 6 bases; unmatched junction bases: 2. Germline V gene sequence: CDR1 SGHAT, CDR2 FQNNGV. The CDR3 spells CASSLGQGASGELFF. The CDR3 DNA is TGTGCCAGCAGCTTGGGACAGGGGGCGTCCGGGGAGCTGTTTTTT.

The chain couples TRBV20-1 to TRBJ2-7, with 9 bases that match TRBD2. The CDR3 sequence is 15 residues long. Per germline, CDR1 DFQATT and CDR2 SNEGSKA (reference sequence). Trimming at V came to 0 bases and at J to 3 bases, leaving 6 bases not matched to a gene. The CDR3 here is CSARDGSGRHYEQYF. The DNA of the CDR3 is TGCAGTGCTAGAGATGGGAGCGGGAGGCACTACGAGCAGTACTTC.

V is TRBV2 and J is TRBJ2-7; D might be TRBD1 (6 bases). CDR3 size: 17 residues. The germline CDR1 and CDR2 sequences are SNHLY and FYNNEI. Trimming left V 5 bases short and J 1 base short, with 21 bases between. CDR3 sequence reads: CASSTGGTGQPSYEQYF. The CDR3 region has the DNA TGTGCCAGCAGTACCGGAGGAACAGGGCAGCCTTCCTACGAGCAGTACTTC.

The table lists this clone with many counts. The chain is built from TRBV3-1 and TRBJ2-3; TRBD2 agrees at 9 bases. Trimming took 0 bases from V and 6 from J; bases not matched to a gene: 7. The CDR3 covers 16 residues. CDR1 LGHDT and CDR2 YNNKEL come from the germline V gene (reference sequence). CDR3 sequence reads: CASSQDLLAGLDTQYF. The CDR3 DNA follows: TGTGCCAGCAGCCAAGATCTGCTAGCGGGGTTGGATACGCAGTATTTT.

The chain uses TRBV30 and TRBJ1-5, with D perhaps matching TRBD1 (5 bases). Germline-derived CDR1 and CDR2 are GTSNPN and SVGIG (reference sequence). Trimming removed 5 bases from V and 7 bases from J, with 15 bases in between. The CDR3 totals 13 residues. The CDR3 region has the DNA TGTGCCTGGGGGGCCTCCTTGGAGCAGCCCCAGCATTTT. It is translated as CAWGASLEQPQHF.

This clone is deemed medium-sized. The chain uses TRBV12-3 or TRBV12-4 and TRBJ1-6; D may be TRBD1 (5 bases). The V end was cut by 5 bases, the J end by 7 bases, with 12 bases between. The CDR3 spans 14 residues. CDR3 coding DNA: TGTGCCAGCAGTCTGGACGGGGGAAATTCACCCCTCCACTTT. This sequence encodes CASSLDGGNSPLHF.

This clone is medium-sized. The chain uses TRBV12-3 or TRBV12-4 and TRBJ2-1; 8 nucleotides align to TRBD2. The CDR3 spans 16 residues. The J segment lost 8 bases and the V segment lost 1 base, leaving 10 bases of the junction unmatched. This chain's CDR3 is CASSLDRGGRSHEQFF. The CDR3 bases are TGTGCCAGCAGTTTAGATCGGGGGGGTCGGTCCCATGAGCAGTTCTTC.

This clone was seen many times. The chain combines TRBV4-1 with TRBJ1-3; D is unresolved. The CDR3 is made up of 16 amino acids. Trimming left V 4 bases short and J 1 base short, with 14 bases between. The germline V gene has CDR1 MGHRA and CDR2 YSYEKL. CDR3 amino acids: CASSLRTNRSGNTIYF. The CDR3 DNA is TGCGCCAGCAGCCTACGGACCAATCGGTCTGGAAACACCATATATTTT.

By its share, this clone is medium-sized. The chain joins TRBV5-1 to TRBJ2-7; D possibly corresponds to TRBD1 (6 bases). The CDR3 runs to 14 residues. From germline, CDR1 is SGHRS and CDR2 YFSETQ. The V and J ends lost 4 bases and 2 bases respectively, with 13 bases between them. Here the CDR3 DNA reads TGCGCCAGCAGCCTATGGACAGATACCTACGAGCAGTACTTC. It is translated as CASSLWTDTYEQYF.

The chain combines TRBV13 with TRBJ2-3; 11 nucleotides line up with TRBD2. Germline CDR1 reads PRHDT; CDR2 reads FYEKMQ (reference sequence). Trimming took 5 bases from V and 1 from J; bases not matched to a gene: 8. The CDR3 has 17 residues. Here the CDR3 reads CASSPSMTSGGTDTQYF. The CDR3 nucleotides are TGTGCCAGCAGCCCATCGATGACTAGCGGGGGCACAGATACGCAGTATTTT.

This clone qualifies as large. The genes are TRBV28 and TRBJ1-2; a possible D gene is TRBD1 (6 bases). The V end lost 2 bases, the J end lost 6 bases, and 25 bases lay between the germline ends. This CDR3 has 18 amino acids. Germline loops: CDR1 MDHEN, CDR2 SYDVKM. The CDR3 loop is CASSLLPVARDKWDGYTF. CDR3 bases: TGTGCCAGCAGTTTACTCCCGGTAGCCCGGGACAAATGGGATGGCTACACCTTC.

In this sample, this clone is medium-sized (0.01 to 0.1%). The V and J genes are TRBV19 and TRBJ1-2, with D unclear. V gave up 4 bases and J gave up 2 bases, with 11 bases separating them. The CDR3 runs to 14 residues. Per germline, CDR1 LNHDA and CDR2 SQIVND (reference sequence). CDR3 sequence reads: CASSTLTPNYGYTF. The CDR3 coding sequence is TGTGCCAGTAGTACGCTGACTCCAAACTATGGCTACACCTTC.

A remark on this clone: The junction and the germline gene differ at one end; a read error may be behind it. The chain uses TRBV11-3 and TRBJ1-2; TRBD1 agrees at 8 bases. The germline V gene encodes CDR1 SGHNT and CDR2 YENEEA. The CDR3 has 13 residues. CDR3 in DNA: TGTGCCAGCAGTTTCCCCGGACAGGGCAAAGCCTTCTTC. It specifies CASSFPGQGKAFF.

This chain joins TRBV28 and TRBJ2-2; possibly TRBD1 or TRBD2 for D (6 bases each). V lost 3 bases and J lost 7, with 12 bases in between. The CDR3 totals 14 residues. Germline loops: CDR1 MDHEN, CDR2 SYDVKM. DNA of the CDR3: TGTGCCAGCAGTTTCCCCGGGGGCGGCGGGGAGCTGTTTTTT. Translated: CASSFPGGGGELFF.

The chain carries TRBV6-1 and TRBJ1-2; perhaps TRBD1 as D (5 bases). V was trimmed by 5 bases and J by 8 bases, leaving 21 bases between them. CDR1 MNHNS and CDR2 SASEGT come from the germline V gene. The CDR3 spans 15 residues. CDR3 loop: CASSIAGTDHRGYTF. For the CDR3, the DNA is TGTGCCAGCAGTATCGCGGGGACCGACCACAGGGGCTACACCTTC.

The rearrangement links TRBV5-1 to TRBJ2-1, with D possibly TRBD1 on 5 matching bases. The germline V gene has CDR1 SGHRS and CDR2 YFSETQ. Trimming removed 0 bases at V and 6 bases at J, with 13 bases between. The CDR3 is 15 residues long. The CDR3 DNA follows: TGCGCCAGCAGCTTGGGCAGCTCTAGGGGCAATGAGCAGTTCTTC. Amino acids: CASSLGSSRGNEQFF.